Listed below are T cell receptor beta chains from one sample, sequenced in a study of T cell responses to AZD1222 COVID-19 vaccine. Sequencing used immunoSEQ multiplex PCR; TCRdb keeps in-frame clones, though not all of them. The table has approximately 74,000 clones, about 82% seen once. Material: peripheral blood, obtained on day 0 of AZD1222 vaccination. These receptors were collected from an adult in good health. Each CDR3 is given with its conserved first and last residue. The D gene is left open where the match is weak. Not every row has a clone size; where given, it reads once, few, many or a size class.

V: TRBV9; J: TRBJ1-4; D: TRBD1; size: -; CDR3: CASSANRGNSEKLFF; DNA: TGTGCCAGCAGCGCGAACAGGGGGAATTCTGAAAAACTGTTTTTT
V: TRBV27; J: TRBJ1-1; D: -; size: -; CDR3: CASSLSWRMNTEAFF; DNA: TGTGCCAGCAGTTTATCATGGCGGATGAACACTGAAGCTTTCTTT
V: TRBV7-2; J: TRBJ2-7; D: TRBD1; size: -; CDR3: CASSLETGNSYEQYF; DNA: TGTGCCAGCAGCTTAGAGACAGGGAACTCCTACGAGCAGTACTTC
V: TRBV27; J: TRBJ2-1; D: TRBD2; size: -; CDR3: CASSVGTSGRGNEQFF; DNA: TGTGCCAGCAGTGTCGGGACTAGCGGGAGGGGAAATGAGCAGTTCTTC
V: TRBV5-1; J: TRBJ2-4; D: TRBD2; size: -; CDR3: CASSLEGAGAVNIQYF; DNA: TGCGCCAGCAGCTTGGAGGGAGCGGGGGCCGTAAACATTCAGTACTTC
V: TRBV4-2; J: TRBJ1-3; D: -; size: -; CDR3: CASSQEAGVGNTIYF; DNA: TGTGCCAGCAGCCAAGAAGCAGGGGTCGGAAACACCATATATTTT
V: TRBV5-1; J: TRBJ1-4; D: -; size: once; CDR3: CASSLRQAATNEKLFF; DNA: TGCGCCAGCAGCCTCAGACAGGCTGCAACTAATGAAAAACTGTTTTTT
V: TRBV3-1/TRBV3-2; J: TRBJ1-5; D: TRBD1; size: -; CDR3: CASSPPQGDRANQPQHF; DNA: TGTGCCAGCAGCCCACCGCAGGGGGACAGGGCCAATCAGCCCCAGCATTTT
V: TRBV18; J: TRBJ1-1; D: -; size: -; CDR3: CASSLTGRNTEAFF; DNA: TGTGCCAGCTCACTAACCGGACGGAACACTGAAGCTTTCTTT
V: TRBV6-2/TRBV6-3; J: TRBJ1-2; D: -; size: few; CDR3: CASSYSVWRSRLYGYTF; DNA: TGTGCCAGCAGTTACTCGGTGTGGCGCAGCCGTCTCTATGGCTACACCTTC
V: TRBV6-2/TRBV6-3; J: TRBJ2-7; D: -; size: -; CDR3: CASSYGLRGNHEQYF; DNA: TGTGCCAGCAGTTACGGGTTAAGGGGGAACCACGAGCAGTACTTC
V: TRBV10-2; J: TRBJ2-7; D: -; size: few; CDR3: CASSEGVRGYEQYF; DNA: TGCGCCAGCAGTGAGGGCGTTCGGGGCTACGAGCAGTACTTC
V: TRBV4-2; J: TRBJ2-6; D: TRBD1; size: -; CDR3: CASSHSGGQGYSGANVLTF; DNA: TGTGCCAGCAGCCATTCCGGGGGACAGGGCTACTCTGGGGCCAACGTCCTGACTTTC
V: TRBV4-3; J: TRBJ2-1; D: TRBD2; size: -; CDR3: CASSQEVTSGVPEQFF; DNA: TGCGCCAGCAGCCAGGAGGTAACTAGCGGGGTGCCCGAGCAGTTCTTC
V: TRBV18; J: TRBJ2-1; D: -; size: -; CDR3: CASSQSGGAYNEQFF; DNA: TGTGCCAGCTCACAATCAGGGGGGGCCTACAATGAGCAGTTCTTC
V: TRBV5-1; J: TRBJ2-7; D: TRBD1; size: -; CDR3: CASSLASGGEQYF; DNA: TGCGCCAGCAGCTTGGCCTCAGGGGGCGAGCAGTACTTC
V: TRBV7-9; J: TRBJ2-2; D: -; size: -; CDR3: CASSLERTGELFF; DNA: TGTGCCAGCAGCTTAGAGCGCACCGGGGAGCTGTTTTTT
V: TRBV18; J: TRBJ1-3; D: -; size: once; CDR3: CASSPLRGTGNTIYF; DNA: TGTGCCAGCTCACCCCTCCGGGGGACGGGAAACACCATATATTTT
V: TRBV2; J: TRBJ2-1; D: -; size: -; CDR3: CASSASLGVSYNEQFF; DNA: TGTGCCAGCAGTGCATCACTAGGAGTCTCCTACAATGAGCAGTTCTTC
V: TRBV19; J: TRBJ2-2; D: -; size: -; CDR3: CASSIFRDSNSGELFF; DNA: TGTGCCAGTAGTATCTTCCGGGACTCAAACTCCGGGGAGCTGTTTTTT
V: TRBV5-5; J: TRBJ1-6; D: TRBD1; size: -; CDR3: CASSTFLGRTGGGNSPLHF; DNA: TGTGCCAGCAGTACCTTTCTTGGACGAACAGGGGGTGGGAATTCACCCCTCCACTTT
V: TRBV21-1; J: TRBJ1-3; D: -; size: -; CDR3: CASSKGILSSGNTIYF; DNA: TGTGCCAGCAGCAAAGGTATTCTAAGCTCTGGAAACACCATATATTTT
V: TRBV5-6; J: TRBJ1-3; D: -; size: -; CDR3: CASSFPHRSSGNTIYF; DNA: TGTGCCAGCAGCTTCCCTCACAGGAGCTCTGGAAACACCATATATTTT
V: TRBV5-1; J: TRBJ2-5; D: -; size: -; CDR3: CASSLDGTGEETQYF; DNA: TGCGCCAGCAGCTTGGACGGGACTGGAGAAGAGACCCAGTACTTC
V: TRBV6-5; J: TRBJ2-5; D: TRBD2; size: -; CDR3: CASNRREGRETQYF; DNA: TGTGCCAGCAATAGGCGGGAGGGCCGCGAGACCCAGTACTTC
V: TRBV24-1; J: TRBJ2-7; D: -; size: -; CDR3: CATPSGQKKGSYEQYF; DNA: TGTGCCACCCCCTCGGGTCAGAAGAAGGGTTCCTACGAGCAGTACTTC
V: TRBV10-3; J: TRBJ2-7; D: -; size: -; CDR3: CAIGPKGDEQYF; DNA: TGTGCCATCGGCCCCAAGGGGGACGAGCAGTACTTC
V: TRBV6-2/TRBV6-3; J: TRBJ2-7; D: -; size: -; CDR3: CASSYSVLAPYEQYF; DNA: TGTGCCAGCAGTTACTCTGTCCTGGCCCCCTACGAGCAGTACTTC
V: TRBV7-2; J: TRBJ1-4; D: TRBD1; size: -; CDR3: CASSPGTGTFSRLFF; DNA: TGTGCCAGCAGCCCCGGGACAGGGACATTCTCGAGGCTGTTTTTT
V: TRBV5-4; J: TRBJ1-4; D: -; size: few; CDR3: CASSSGGSLGEEKLFF; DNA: TGTGCCAGCAGCTCAGGAGGGTCTTTAGGGGAAGAAAAACTGTTTTTT
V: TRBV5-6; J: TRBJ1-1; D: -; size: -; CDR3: CASSSAGTALNTEAFF; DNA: TGTGCCAGCAGCTCTGCCGGGACCGCGCTGAACACTGAAGCTTTCTTT
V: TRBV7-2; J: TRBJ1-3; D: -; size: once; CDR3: CASSLYRNTIYF; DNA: TGTGCCAGCAGCTTATACAGAAACACCATATATTTT
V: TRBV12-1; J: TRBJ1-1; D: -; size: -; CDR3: CASSLRVTGGLCTEAFF; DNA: TGTGCCAGCAGCTTACGTGTCACAGGGGGGTTGTGCACTGAAGCTTTCTTT
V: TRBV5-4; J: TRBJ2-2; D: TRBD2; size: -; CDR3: CASSTGTSGHTGELFF; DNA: TGTGCCAGCAGCACCGGGACTAGCGGACACACCGGGGAGCTGTTTTTT
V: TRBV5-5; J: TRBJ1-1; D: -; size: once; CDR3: CASSLLDLPGAFF; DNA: TGTGCCAGCAGCTTACTGGACTTACCGGGGGCTTTCTTT
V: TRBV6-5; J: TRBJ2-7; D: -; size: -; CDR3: CASGGLGYEQYF; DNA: TGTGCCAGCGGCGGTCTTGGCTACGAGCAGTACTTC
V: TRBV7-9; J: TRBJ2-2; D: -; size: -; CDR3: CASSLSLWGPGELFF; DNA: TGTGCCAGCAGCTTATCCCTCTGGGGTCCCGGGGAGCTGTTTTTT
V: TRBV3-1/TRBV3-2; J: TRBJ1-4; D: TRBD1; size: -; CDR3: CASSQRGQGPGEKLFF; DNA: TGTGCCAGCAGCCAACGCGGACAGGGCCCGGGTGAAAAACTGTTTTTT
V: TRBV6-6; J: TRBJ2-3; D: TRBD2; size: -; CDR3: CASSGKGTDTQYF; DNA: TGTGCCAGTAGCGGGAAGGGCACAGATACGCAGTATTTT
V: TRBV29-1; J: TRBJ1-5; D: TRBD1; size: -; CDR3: CSVTQGGNQPQHF; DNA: TGCAGCGTTACCCAGGGGGGCAATCAGCCCCAGCATTTT
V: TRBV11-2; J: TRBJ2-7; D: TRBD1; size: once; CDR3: CASSLDRGQEQYF; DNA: TGTGCCAGCAGCTTAGACAGGGGGCAGGAGCAGTACTTC
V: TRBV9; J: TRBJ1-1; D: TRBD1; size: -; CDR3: CASSPWAPGTDTVAAFF; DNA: TGTGCCAGCAGCCCCTGGGCTCCCGGGACAGATACGGTCGCAGCTTTCTTT
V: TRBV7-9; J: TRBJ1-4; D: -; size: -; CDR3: CASSLGRSDEKLFF; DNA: TGTGCCAGCAGCTTAGGCAGGAGTGATGAAAAACTGTTTTTT
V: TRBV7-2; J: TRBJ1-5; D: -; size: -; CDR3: CASSPGGNQPQHF; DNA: TGTGCCAGCAGCCCGGGAGGCAATCAGCCCCAGCATTTT
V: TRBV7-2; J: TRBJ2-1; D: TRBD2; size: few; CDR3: CASSDLAGDYNEQFF; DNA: TGTGCCAGCAGCGACCTAGCGGGAGACTACAATGAGCAGTTCTTC
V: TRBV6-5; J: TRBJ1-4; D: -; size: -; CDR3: CASSYGSGRGNEKLFF; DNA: TGTGCCAGCAGTTACGGTTCAGGGCGGGGAAATGAAAAACTGTTTTTT
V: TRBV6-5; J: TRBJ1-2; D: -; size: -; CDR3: CATMVSTHGLYGYTF; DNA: TGTGCCACTATGGTCTCCACACACGGCCTCTATGGCTACACCTTC
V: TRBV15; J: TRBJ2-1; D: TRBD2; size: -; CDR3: CATSSSTWTSGSRYNEQFF; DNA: TGTGCCACCAGCAGTTCCACCTGGACTAGCGGGAGTAGATACAATGAGCAGTTCTTC
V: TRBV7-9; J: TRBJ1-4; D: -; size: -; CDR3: CASSPGTGPNEKLFF; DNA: TGTGCCAGCAGCCCCGGGACGGGGCCTAATGAAAAACTGTTTTTT
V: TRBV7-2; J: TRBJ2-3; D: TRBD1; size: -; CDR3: CASSLGTGGKKYF; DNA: TGTGCCAGCAGCTTGGGGACAGGGGGCAAGAAGTATTTT
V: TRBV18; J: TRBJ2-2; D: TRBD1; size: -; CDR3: CASSPDRGQLGDTGELFF; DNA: TGTGCCAGCTCACCGGACCGGGGACAGCTCGGGGACACCGGGGAGCTGTTTTTT
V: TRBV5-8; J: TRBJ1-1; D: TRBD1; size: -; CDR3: CASRPDRGRVLNTEAFF; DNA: TGTGCCAGCAGACCCGACAGGGGGCGAGTTCTTAACACTGAAGCTTTCTTT